Sequencing of this TCR beta chain was carried out in a study of T cell responses to AZD1222 COVID-19 vaccine. Study findings and constraints: White British donors predominated, females outnumbered males, and clonal diversity was possibly underestimated.

Trimming left V 0 bases short and J 1 base short, with 6 bases between. Per the germline V gene, CDR1 is GTSNPN and CDR2 is SVGIG (reference sequence). The CDR3 runs to 13 residues. This table comes from immunoSEQ multiplex PCR, and its TCRdb copy is limited to in-frame clones, with some not included. The sample holds about 110,000 clones; roughly 87% are singletons and the top ten take roughly 3.2%. A remark on this clone: Its antigen is not identified.

This rearrangement joins TRBV30 to TRBJ1-1; D remains unclear. The clonotype comes from an adult in good health. The sequencing here drew on peripheral blood, taken on day 0 of MenACWY control vaccination. CDR3 nucleotides: TGTGCCTGGAGTGTAGGCTCGAACACTGAAGCTTTCTTT. Its translation is CAWSVGSNTEAFF.